These T cell receptor beta chains were read from a single sample in a study of chemoradiotherapy in HPV16-positive cancers. Clones were sequenced by immunoSEQ multiplex PCR, and TCRdb holds only the in-frame ones, with some missing. The sample yields about 5,000 clones, around 90% seen once. The input for sequencing was tumor tissue, taken from a patient who underwent chemoradiotherapy. Receptor source: a human donor with HPV-associated anogenital cancer. CDR3s include the opening cysteine and the closing phenylalanine or tryptophan. A D gene is named only where the DNA matches it firmly. Some rows have no size entry. The others give once, few or many, or a class for an expanded clone.

V	size	J	D	DNA	CDR3
TRBV7-2	NA	TRBJ2-5	NA	TGTGCCAGCAGCTTAGGTCACAGGCAGCGAGAGACCCAGTACTTC	CASSLGHRQRETQYF
TRBV29-1	NA	TRBJ2-2	NA	TGCAGCGTTGTGGCACGGACCGGGGAGCTGTTTTTT	CSVVARTGELFF
TRBV20-1	NA	TRBJ1-2	NA	TGCAGTGTCACGAGCGTGCTGGGCTACACCTTC	CSVTSVLGYTF
TRBV25-1	once	TRBJ2-7	TRBD2	TGTGCCAGCAGATCTAGCGGCTACGAGCAGTACTTC	CASRSSGYEQYF
TRBV5-6	NA	TRBJ2-7	NA	TGTGCCAGCAGCTTGGGGTACAGCTCCTACGAGCAGTACTTC	CASSLGYSSYEQYF
TRBV14	NA	TRBJ2-7	NA	TGTGCCAGCAGCCCCCAGTCGTACGAGCAGTACTTC	CASSPQSYEQYF
TRBV4-3	NA	TRBJ1-6	TRBD1	TGCGCCAGCGCGGCAGGGGGCTATAATTCACCCCTCCACTTT	CASAAGGYNSPLHF
TRBV4-3	NA	TRBJ2-6	NA	TGCGCCAGCAGCCAAGACGCCGGGACTTCTGGGGCCAACGTCCTGACTTTC	CASSQDAGTSGANVLTF
TRBV12-5	once	TRBJ2-3	NA	TGTGCTAGTGGTTGGGGACTGGATACGCAGTATTTT	CASGWGLDTQYF
TRBV4-3	NA	TRBJ2-7	TRBD1	TGCGCCAGCAGCCAAGGAAGGGCAGGGGGCACCTACGAGCAGTACTTC	CASSQGRAGGTYEQYF
TRBV19	NA	TRBJ1-5	NA	TGTGCCAGTAGTAACCCGAGGTTCGGTCAGCCCCAGCATTTT	CASSNPRFGQPQHF
TRBV30	NA	TRBJ2-2	NA	TGTGCCTGGAGTGAGGGTTTCGGGGAGCTGTTTTTT	CAWSEGFGELFF
TRBV11-2	NA	TRBJ2-2	NA	TGTGCCAGCAGCTTATGGTGGGGGGACACCGGGGAGCTGTTTTTT	CASSLWWGDTGELFF
TRBV30	NA	TRBJ1-1	NA	TGTGCCTGGAGTACGGGAATGAACACTGAAGCTTTCTTT	CAWSTGMNTEAFF
TRBV28	NA	TRBJ1-1	TRBD1	TGTGCCAGCAGTCCAGGGGGCGAATCTGCGAACACTGAAGCTTTCTTT	CASSPGGESANTEAFF
TRBV9	NA	TRBJ1-1	NA	TGTGCCAGCAGTCCCCGACCGGGGAGCACTGAAGCTTTCTTT	CASSPRPGSTEAFF
TRBV23-1	NA	TRBJ1-3	NA	TGCGCCAGCAGTGCCAGCTCTGGAAACACCATATATTTT	CASSASSGNTIYF
TRBV7-2	NA	TRBJ1-2	NA	TGTGCCAGCACCTCCCTAGGTATTAGGAGGGACTCTAACTATGGCTACACCTTC	CASTSLGIRRDSNYGYTF
TRBV7-3	NA	TRBJ2-3	NA	TGTGCCAGCAGCCCCTGGGGTCTTACTAGCACAGATACGCAGTATTTT	CASSPWGLTSTDTQYF
TRBV7-2	few	TRBJ2-7	NA	TGTGCCAGCAGCGTTTCCTACGAGCAGTACTTC	CASSVSYEQYF
TRBV5-6	NA	TRBJ2-6	NA	TGTGCCAGCAGCTACCACTCCTCTGGGGCCAACGTCCTGACTTTC	CASSYHSSGANVLTF
TRBV28	NA	TRBJ2-1	TRBD2	TGTGCCAGCAGTTTGGGGACTAGCGGGAGAAATAATGAGCAGTTCTTC	CASSLGTSGRNNEQFF